This passage covers 9 T cell receptor beta chains from one sample sequenced in a study of vaccination effects on CD4 cells after COVID-19. Their target antigens are unknown. With the ViraFEST assay, the study expanded antigen-specific CD4+ T cells using viral peptide pools, then sequenced them. At the end of around 11 days of culture, CD4+ T cells were isolated. It was between March and December 2020 that the person had a SARS-CoV-2 infection confirmed by PCR. This table comes from immunoSEQ multiplex PCR, and its TCRdb copy is limited to in-frame clones, with some not included. The table shows 26,000 or so clones, with around three quarters occurring only once. The sequences come from CD4+ T cells from PBMCs cultured with HCoV-NL63 spike peptides, collected before COVID-19 vaccination. These receptor sequences come from a human donor who had a prior SARS-CoV-2 infection.

The V and J genes are TRBV18 and TRBJ1-3, with no clear D. The CDR3 is made up of 12 amino acids. With 6 bases removed from V and 5 bases from J, the gap between germline ends came to 8 bases. CDR1 KGHSH and CDR2 LQKENI come from the germline V gene. CDR3 bases: TGTGCCAGCTCTCAAGACCGAAACACCATATATTTT. Encoded protein: CASSQDRNTIYF.

The J gene is TRBJ1-1, the V gene TRBV2; TRBD1 matches at 10 bases. Unmatched junction bases numbered 8, after V lost 8 bases and J lost 8 bases. Germline loops: CDR1 SNHLY, CDR2 FYNNEI. This CDR3 is 13 amino acids long. The CDR3 DNA is TGTGCCAGCCACCGGACAGGGGGTGGCGAAGCTTTCTTT. The encoded protein is CASHRTGGGEAFF.

In its sample, this clone was seen once. The DNA of the CDR3 is TGCAGCGTCCATGGACAGGGAAGAGAGACCCAGTACTTC. As protein: CSVHGQGRETQYF. The chain links TRBV29-1 to TRBJ2-5; 8 bases are shared with TRBD1. Trimming took 6 bases from V and 4 from J; bases not matched to a gene: 7. The CDR3 is made up of 13 amino acids. Germline assignment: CDR1 SQVTM and CDR2 ANQGSEA.

The V call is TRBV4-1, the J call TRBJ1-5; D is perhaps TRBD1 (6 bases). This CDR3 has 13 amino acids. Germline V lookup: CDR1 MGHRA, CDR2 YSYEKL. V was shortened by 3 bases and J by 7 bases, with 10 bases between the two germline ends. The CDR3 coding sequence is TGCGCCAGCAGCCAGGGGACAAGGCAGCCCCAGCATTTT. Its translation is CASSQGTRQPQHF.

This chain joins TRBV9 and TRBJ1-4, with 7 bases fitting TRBD1. This CDR3 comprises 17 residues. V shed 3 bases and J 7 bases; nucleotides not matched to a gene: 15. Per the germline V gene, CDR1 is SGDLS and CDR2 is YYNGEE. The CDR3 bases are TGTGCCAGCAGCGCGGGACAGAGAGTGGGGGCGAGTGAAAAACTGTTTTTT. Amino acid sequence: CASSAGQRVGASEKLFF.

The gene calls are TRBV27 and TRBJ2-2; TRBD2 matches 10 bases. The germline CDR1 and CDR2 sequences are MNHEY and SMNVEV (reference sequence). V trimming: 1 base; J trimming: 1 base; junction bases outside the gene matches: 0. CDR3 size: 16 residues. CDR3 residues: CASSLLAGGNTGELFF. The DNA for the CDR3 is TGTGCCAGCAGTTTATTAGCGGGGGGGAACACCGGGGAGCTGTTTTTT.

The genes are TRBV5-1 and TRBJ1-6; possible D gene TRBD1, 6 bases. Germline V gives CDR1 SGHRS, CDR2 YFSETQ. V gave up 4 bases and J gave up 7 bases, with 15 bases separating them. The CDR3 has 15 residues. The CDR3 bases are TGCGCCAGCAGCCCTATCGACGGACAGAATTCACCCCTCCACTTT. Its translation: CASSPIDGQNSPLHF.

The chain uses TRBV7-2 and TRBJ2-7; perhaps TRBD1 as D (5 bases). Germline CDR1 reads SGHTA; CDR2 reads FQGNSA. V was shortened by 3 bases and J by 6 bases, with 12 bases between the two germline ends. The CDR3 sequence is 13 residues long. The CDR3 region has the DNA TGTGCCAGCAGCTTGGGCAGGGCCACCGAGCAGTACTTC. Protein product: CASSLGRATEQYF. Combining the CDR3 with reference TRBV7-2 and TRBJ2-7 gives the whole variable domain GAGVSQSPSNKVTEKGKDVELRCDPISGHTALYWYRQSLGQGLEFLIYFQGNSAPDKSGLPSDRFSAERTGGSVSTLTIQRTQQEDSAVYLCASSLGRATEQYFGPGTRLTVT.

V is TRBV5-1 and J is TRBJ2-2; 11 bases match TRBD2. Trimming removed 1 base from V and 11 bases from J; junction bases left unmatched: 7. Germline-derived CDR1 and CDR2 are SGHRS and YFSETQ. The CDR3 consists of 15 residues. The CDR3 DNA sequence: TGCGCCAGCAGCTTGCAGGGACTAGCGGCACGAGAGCTGTTTTTT. Residues: CASSLQGLAARELFF.